One and the same sample provided the 14 T cell receptor beta chains below, sequenced in a study of blood T cell repertoires in COVID-19. The method was immunoSEQ multiplex PCR; TCRdb's version includes in-frame clones alone and lacks a portion of them. The sample shows 210,000 or so clones, approximately 90% of them seen only once. Sequencing was performed on peripheral blood. These receptors all stem from a young man with acute or convalescent COVID-19.

The chain uses TRBV28 and TRBJ1-6; no clear D gene. This CDR3 is 17 amino acids long. The germline gives CDR1 MDHEN, CDR2 SYDVKM. The germline V and J ends were trimmed by 2 bases and 3 bases, with 14 bases remaining between them. The chain's CDR3 is CASSLPSGWSYNSPLHF. The CDR3 DNA sequence: TGTGCCAGCAGTTTACCCTCCGGGTGGAGCTATAATTCACCCCTCCACTTT.

V usage is TRBV7-8 and J usage is TRBJ1-1, with 7 bases that match TRBD1. With 2 bases clipped from V and 0 bases from J, the junction kept 6 bases outside the gene matches. This CDR3 contains 16 residues. Germline V gives CDR1 SGHVS, CDR2 FQNEAQ. CDR3 loop: CASSLTGVSLNTEAFF. CDR3 DNA sequence: TGTGCCAGCAGCTTAACAGGGGTAAGCTTGAACACTGAAGCTTTCTTT.

The chain joins TRBV15 to TRBJ2-7; tentatively, D is TRBD2 (5 bases). The CDR3 is made up of 12 amino acids. Between the trimmed V and J ends, which lost 0 bases and 10 bases, there was a span of 10 bases. Per germline, CDR1 LNHNV and CDR2 YYDKDF (reference sequence). The CDR3 loop is CATSRDLTTQYF. Here the CDR3 DNA reads TGTGCCACCAGCAGAGATCTGACTACACAGTACTTC.

J is TRBJ1-5 and V is TRBV6-5; D is perhaps TRBD1 (6 bases). Trimming removed 8 bases at V and 6 bases at J, with 11 bases between. CDR1 is MNHEY, CDR2 SVGAGI, per germline. The CDR3 totals 12 residues. This CDR3 reads CASGGAGQPQHF. For the CDR3, the DNA is TGTGCCAGCGGGGGGGCTGGTCAGCCCCAGCATTTT.

This rearrangement joins TRBV28 to TRBJ2-6, with D hard to call. Germline V gene sequence: CDR1 MDHEN, CDR2 SYDVKM. The CDR3 spans 15 residues. Trimming stripped 8 bases from V and 0 bases from J, with 11 bases between. The CDR3 DNA follows: TGTGCCAGCCGTATTACGAGCTCTGGGGCCAACGTCCTGACTTTC. Its translation is CASRITSSGANVLTF.

The V gene is TRBV11-3, the J gene TRBJ2-1, with unresolved D. V gave up 4 bases and J gave up 5 bases, with 9 bases separating them. The length of the CDR3 is 13 residues. Germline lookup yields CDR1 SGHNT and CDR2 YENEEA. The CDR3 reads CASSWARNNEQFF. Here the CDR3 DNA reads TGTGCCAGCAGCTGGGCCAGAAACAATGAGCAGTTCTTC.

J is TRBJ2-2 and V is TRBV28; D gene unclear. The CDR3 consists of 14 residues. V lost 7 bases to trimming and J lost 1 base, with 10 bases between them. CDR1 MDHEN and CDR2 SYDVKM come from the germline V gene. The CDR3 nucleotides are TGTGCCAGCAAATCTTCGGTGAACACCGGGGAGCTGTTTTTT. This translates into CASKSSVNTGELFF.

The gene calls are TRBV7-3 and TRBJ1-1; D perhaps matches TRBD1 (6 bases). Germline assignment: CDR1 SGHTA and CDR2 FQGTGA. This CDR3 contains 13 residues. V was clipped by 0 bases and J by 7 bases, with 9 bases between them. DNA of the CDR3: TGTGCCAGCAGCTTAACAAAGGACAGTGAAGCTTTCTTT. Translating gives CASSLTKDSEAFF.

V and J are TRBV5-1 and TRBJ1-1; unclear D gene. V gave up 6 bases and J gave up 1 base, with 13 bases separating them. CDR1 is SGHRS and CDR2 is YFSETQ in the germline V gene. CDR3 length: 14 amino acids. CDR3 protein: CASKQGETNTEAFF. In DNA form, the CDR3 reads TGCGCCAGCAAGCAAGGAGAAACGAACACTGAAGCTTTCTTT.

The rearrangement uses TRBV11-2 and TRBJ1-1; D unclear. Germline assignment: CDR1 SGHAT and CDR2 FQNNGV. With 2 bases removed from V and 1 base from J, the gap between germline ends came to 8 bases. CDR3 length equals 14 residues. Here the CDR3 reads CASSLFSGNTEAFF. DNA for the CDR3: TGTGCCAGCAGCTTATTTTCAGGGAACACTGAAGCTTTCTTT.

This clone was seen a few times. The junction does not match germline at one end; this may be a read error. This chain joins TRBV2 and TRBJ2-2; 13 bases line up with TRBD2. The CDR3 consists of 20 residues. Germline V gene data show CDR1 as SNHLY and CDR2 as FYNNEI. CDR3 sequence reads: CASSLPGGLAGVENAGELFF. CDR3 nucleotides: TGTGCCAGCAGTCTCCCCGGTGGACTAGCGGGAGTTGAGAACGCCGGGGAGCTGTTTTTT.

This chain links TRBV5-1 with TRBJ1-1; possible D gene TRBD1, 5 bases. The V gene's germline CDR1 is SGHRS and CDR2 YFSETQ. V lost 2 bases to trimming and J lost 2 bases, with 10 bases between them. This CDR3 comprises 14 residues. CDR3 sequence reads: CASSFGGVNTEAFF. As DNA, the CDR3 is TGCGCCAGCAGCTTCGGAGGGGTTAACACTGAAGCTTTCTTT. The whole variable domain, remainder taken from reference TRBV5-1 and TRBJ1-1, is KAGVTQTPRYLIKTRGQQVTLSCSPISGHRSVSWYQQTPGQGLQFLFEYFSETQRNKGNFPGRFSGRQFSNSRSEMNVSTLELGDSALYLCASSFGGVNTEAFFGQGTRLTVV.

CDR3 sequence (DNA): TGTGCCACCAGTGATGCCAGACCCGGAGCCACAGATACGCAGTATTTT. Protein: CATSDARPGATDTQYF. The genes are TRBV24-1 and TRBJ2-3; D not resolved. Germline CDR1 reads KGHDR; CDR2 reads SFDVKD. This CDR3 has 16 amino acids. Trimming took off 3 bases at V and 2 bases at J, with 14 bases between the two ends.

The chain couples TRBV9 to TRBJ1-5, with 9 bases fitting TRBD1. Germline loops: CDR1 SGDLS, CDR2 YYNGEE. There are 17 residues in the CDR3. The junction had 13 bases not matched to a gene; V was cut back by 4 bases and J by 5 bases. The chain's CDR3 is CASSSQGDTGGYQPQHF. The CDR3 DNA follows: TGTGCCAGCAGCTCTCAAGGGGATACAGGGGGCTATCAGCCCCAGCATTTT.